This record covers a single TCR beta chain. Generated by immunoSEQ multiplex PCR, the TCRdb table keeps only in-frame clones and is missing some. This table holds approximately 66,000 clones, 70% to 90% found once. The sample originates from a study of Tregs in tolerant kidney transplant recipients. Study details: Mixed chimerism was transient after nonmyeloablative marrow transplants from related graft donors.

This specimen consisted of Tregs from blood, obtained before the transplant. The TCR sequence derives from a human donor who received a combined kidney and bone marrow transplant.

The CDR3 loop is CASSLEVAGSNQPQHF. DNA for the CDR3: TGTGCCAGCAGCTTAGAGGTTGCAGGGAGCAATCAGCCCCAGCATTTT. The rearrangement joins TRBV7-7 to TRBJ1-5; tentative D call: TRBD1 (5 bases). The CDR3 runs to 16 residues. Germline values: CDR1 SSHAT, CDR2 FNYEAQ (reference sequence). V lost 1 base and J lost 1, with 11 bases in between. Using reference TRBV7-7 and TRBJ1-5 for the parts outside the CDR3, the full variable domain is GAGVSQSPRYKVTKRGQDVTLRCDPISSHATLYWYQQALGQGPEFLTYFNYEAQPDKSGLPSDRFSAERPEGSISTLTIQRTEQRDSAMYRCASSLEVAGSNQPQHFGDGTRLSIL.